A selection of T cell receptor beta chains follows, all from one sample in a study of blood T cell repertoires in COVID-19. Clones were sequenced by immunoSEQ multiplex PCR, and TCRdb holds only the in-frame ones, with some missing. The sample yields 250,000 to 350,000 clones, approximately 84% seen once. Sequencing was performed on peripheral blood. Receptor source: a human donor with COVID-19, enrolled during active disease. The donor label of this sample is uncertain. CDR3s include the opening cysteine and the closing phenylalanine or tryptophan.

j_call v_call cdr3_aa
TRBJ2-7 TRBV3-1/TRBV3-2 CASSQVTGIGYEQYF
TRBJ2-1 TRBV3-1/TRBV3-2 CASSRRSLAGYNEQFF
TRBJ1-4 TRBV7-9 CASSLGDKGNEKLFF
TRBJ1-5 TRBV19 CASSRGQENNQPQHF
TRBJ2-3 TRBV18 CASSQVQGALGTDTQYF
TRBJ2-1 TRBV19 CASTSLGEGQFF
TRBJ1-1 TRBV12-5 CASGLEQGSRAFF
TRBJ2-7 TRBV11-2 CASSLDRASGRVEQYF
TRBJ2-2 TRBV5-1 CASSLGGSNTGELFF
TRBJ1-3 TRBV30 CAWRPPGAARSGNTIYF
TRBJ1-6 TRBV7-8 CASSDPTASSYNSPLHF
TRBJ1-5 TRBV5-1 CASSLEGAKGQPQHF
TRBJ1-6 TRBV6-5 CASSLDSNSPLHF
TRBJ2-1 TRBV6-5 CASRVAGVSEQFF
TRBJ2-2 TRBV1 CTSSLRGARGELFF
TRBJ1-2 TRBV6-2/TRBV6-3 CASSTTSTGGYTF
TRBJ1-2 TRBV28 CASSGDRVISYTF
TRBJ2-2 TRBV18 CASSLYPGHMSGELFF
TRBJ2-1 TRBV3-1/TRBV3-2 CASSLQPGQVVYNEQFF
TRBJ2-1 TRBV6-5 CASSYRTTNNEQFF
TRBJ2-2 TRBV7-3 CASSTRRRLVNDSYTNTGELFF
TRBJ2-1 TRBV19 CASSVPGLAYNEQFF
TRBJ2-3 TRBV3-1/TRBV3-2 CASSQGGGITDTQYF
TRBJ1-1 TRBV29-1 CSVVWSRNTEAFF
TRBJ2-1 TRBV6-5 CASGRGSSYNEQFF
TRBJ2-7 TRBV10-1 CASSESSASYEQYF
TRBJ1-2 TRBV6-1 CASSESEFLTYGYTF
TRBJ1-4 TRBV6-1 CASSAVNTGTANEKLFF
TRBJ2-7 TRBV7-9 CASSPSEGFAYEQYF
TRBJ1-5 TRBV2 CASSRQSSNQPQHF
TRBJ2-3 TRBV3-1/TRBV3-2 CASSLGLAGGTDTQYF
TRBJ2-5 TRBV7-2 CASSFEGGLTQYF
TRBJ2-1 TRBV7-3 CASSLAPQVYNEQFF
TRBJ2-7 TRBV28 CASKAGLAGAEQYF
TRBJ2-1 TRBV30 CAWGRGLYNEQFF
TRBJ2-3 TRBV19 CASSADRERVADTQYF
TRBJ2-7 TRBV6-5 CASSYSPGQFYEQYF
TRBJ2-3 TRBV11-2 CASSQRGGGTDTQYF
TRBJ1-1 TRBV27 CASSLSNRGGPRTEAFF
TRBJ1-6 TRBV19 CASTGSYNSPLHF
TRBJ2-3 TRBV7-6 CASSLTGADTQYF
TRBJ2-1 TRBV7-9 CASSPRAGLLYNEQFF
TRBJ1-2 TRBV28 CASSLWAGGRSNYGYTF
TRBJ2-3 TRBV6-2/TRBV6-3 CASSYTVDRLTTDTQYF
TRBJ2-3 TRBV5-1 CASSFPLPTTYGTDTQYF
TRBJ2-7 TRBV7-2 CASSLDRGSWGLYF
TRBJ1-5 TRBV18 CASSPELNQPQHF
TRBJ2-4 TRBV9 CASSVGDAKNIQYF
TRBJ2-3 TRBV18 CASSPGSHTDTQYF
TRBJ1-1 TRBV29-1 CSAGGGGEAFF
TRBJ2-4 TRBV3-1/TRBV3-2 CASSQHPGNLGNIQYF